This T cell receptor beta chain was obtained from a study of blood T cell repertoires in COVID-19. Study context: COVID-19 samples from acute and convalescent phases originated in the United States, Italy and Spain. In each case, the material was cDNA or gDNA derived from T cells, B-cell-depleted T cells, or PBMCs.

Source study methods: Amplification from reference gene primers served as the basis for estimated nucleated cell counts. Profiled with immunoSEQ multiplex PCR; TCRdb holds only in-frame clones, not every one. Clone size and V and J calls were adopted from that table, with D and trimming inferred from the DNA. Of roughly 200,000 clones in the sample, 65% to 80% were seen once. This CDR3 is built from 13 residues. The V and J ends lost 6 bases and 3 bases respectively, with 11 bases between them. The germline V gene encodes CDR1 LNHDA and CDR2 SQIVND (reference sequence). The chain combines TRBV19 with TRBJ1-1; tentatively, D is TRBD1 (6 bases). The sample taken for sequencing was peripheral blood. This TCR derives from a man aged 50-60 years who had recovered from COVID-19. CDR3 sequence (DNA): TGTGCCAGTAGGGGGGGGCTTCACACTGAAGCTTTCTTT. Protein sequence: CASRGGLHTEAFF.